One T cell receptor beta chain is described in this entry. This entry belongs to a study of blood T cell repertoires in COVID-19. As originally analysed: Estimation of nucleated cell counts was performed using reference gene primer amplification. Measured with immunoSEQ multiplex PCR; TCRdb has only the in-frame clones, and not every one. For V, J and clone size, that table is used; D and trimming come from the DNA. Of 250,000 to 350,000 clones listed, 70% to 90% were seen once; the top ten hold approximately 6.5%. CDR3 length equals 15 residues. The germline CDR1 and CDR2 sequences are LGHNA and YSLEER. J was trimmed by 1 base and V by 4 bases; bases with no gene match: 4.

The V and J genes are TRBV4-3 and TRBJ1-5, with 7 positions matching TRBD1. The receptor was derived from a man aged 18 to 29 who had recovered from COVID-19. The sequenced material came from peripheral blood. The DNA of the CDR3 is TGCGCCAGCAGCCTTACACAGGGGAGCAATCAGCCCCAGCATTTT. Translating gives CASSLTQGSNQPQHF.